Listed below are T cell receptor beta chains from one sample, sequenced in a study of Ad26.COV2.S vaccination and SARS-CoV-2 variants. TCRdb's copy holds only in-frame clones and misses some; the assay was immunoSEQ multiplex PCR. Of roughly 380,000 clones listed, roughly 84% are singletons. The sample was peripheral blood, taken in a trial of Ad26.COV2.S vaccine versus placebo. The receptors here all came from a person aged 18 to 59 who received the Ad26.COV2.S COVID-19 vaccine or a placebo. Each CDR3 is given with its conserved first and last residue. Each record gives: clone size, J gene, D gene, V gene, CDR3 length, CDR3 DNA, CDR3 protein. A D gene is named only where the DNA matches it firmly. Only some rows state a clone size, as once, few, many or a class for expanded clones.

clone size: once
J gene: TRBJ1-2
D gene: -
V gene: TRBV3-1/TRBV3-2
CDR3 length: 14
CDR3 DNA: TGTGCCAGCAGCACCCACACTCCGGCGGCCGGCTACACCTTC
CDR3 protein: CASSTHTPAAGYTF

clone size: -
J gene: TRBJ2-3
D gene: TRBD2
V gene: TRBV5-4
CDR3 length: 16
CDR3 DNA: TGTGCCAGCAGCCGTGGACTAGCGGGATCCACAGATACGCAGTATTTT
CDR3 protein: CASSRGLAGSTDTQYF

clone size: -
J gene: TRBJ2-2
D gene: TRBD2
V gene: TRBV18
CDR3 length: 15
CDR3 DNA: TGTGCCAGCTCGCGACTAGCGGCGAACACCGGGGAGCTGTTTTTT
CDR3 protein: CASSRLAANTGELFF

clone size: -
J gene: TRBJ2-5
D gene: -
V gene: TRBV2
CDR3 length: 13
CDR3 DNA: TGTGCCAGCAGTAGGGACCCCAGCGAGACCCAGTACTTC
CDR3 protein: CASSRDPSETQYF

clone size: -
J gene: TRBJ2-1
D gene: TRBD2
V gene: TRBV27
CDR3 length: 15
CDR3 DNA: TGTGCCAGCAGTTTATCTAGCGGGGGGTACAATGAGCAGTTCTTC
CDR3 protein: CASSLSSGGYNEQFF

clone size: -
J gene: TRBJ1-4
D gene: -
V gene: TRBV15
CDR3 length: 15
CDR3 DNA: TGTGCCACCAGCTGGGGGCCTGAAGAGAATGAAAAACTGTTTTTT
CDR3 protein: CATSWGPEENEKLFF

clone size: -
J gene: TRBJ2-7
D gene: TRBD2
V gene: TRBV4-1
CDR3 length: 15
CDR3 DNA: TGCGCCAGCAGCCAAGGACTAGCGGGAGATTACGAGCAGTACTTC
CDR3 protein: CASSQGLAGDYEQYF

clone size: -
J gene: TRBJ2-6
D gene: -
V gene: TRBV24-1
CDR3 length: 12
CDR3 DNA: TGTGCCACCAGTGATTTCGCCGACGTCCTGACTTTC
CDR3 protein: CATSDFADVLTF

clone size: -
J gene: TRBJ2-5
D gene: -
V gene: TRBV3-1/TRBV3-2
CDR3 length: 11
CDR3 DNA: TGTGCCAGCAGCCAACAGGAGACCCAGTACTTC
CDR3 protein: CASSQQETQYF

clone size: -
J gene: TRBJ2-7
D gene: TRBD1
V gene: TRBV6-6
CDR3 length: 13
CDR3 DNA: TGTGCCAGCAGTAGGGGGCCTCCCTACGAGCAGTACTTC
CDR3 protein: CASSRGPPYEQYF

clone size: -
J gene: TRBJ1-2
D gene: -
V gene: TRBV19
CDR3 length: 14
CDR3 DNA: TGTGCCACCGGATTGGGGGGCGCAACTTATGGCTACACCTTC
CDR3 protein: CATGLGGATYGYTF

clone size: -
J gene: TRBJ2-1
D gene: TRBD1
V gene: TRBV9
CDR3 length: 16
CDR3 DNA: TGTGCCAGCAGCCATGACCGGGACAGGGGTAGTAGTGAGCAGTTCTTC
CDR3 protein: CASSHDRDRGSSEQFF

clone size: -
J gene: TRBJ2-2
D gene: TRBD2
V gene: TRBV28
CDR3 length: 17
CDR3 DNA: TGTGCCAGCAGTTTGGGGACTAGCGGGAGGGCCCCCGGGGAGCTGTTTTTT
CDR3 protein: CASSLGTSGRAPGELFF

clone size: -
J gene: TRBJ2-1
D gene: TRBD1
V gene: TRBV27
CDR3 length: 15
CDR3 DNA: TGTGCCAGTAGTCCAGGGACAGGGGTAAGAAATGAGCAGTTCTTC
CDR3 protein: CASSPGTGVRNEQFF

clone size: -
J gene: TRBJ2-1
D gene: -
V gene: TRBV6-2/TRBV6-3
CDR3 length: 13
CDR3 DNA: TGTGCCAGCAGTTTCTATGAGGGTAGTGAGCAGTTCTTC
CDR3 protein: CASSFYEGSEQFF

clone size: -
J gene: TRBJ2-1
D gene: -
V gene: TRBV5-1
CDR3 length: 14
CDR3 DNA: TGCGCCAGCAGCTTGGGTGGGGATTTGAATGAGCAGTTCTTC
CDR3 protein: CASSLGGDLNEQFF